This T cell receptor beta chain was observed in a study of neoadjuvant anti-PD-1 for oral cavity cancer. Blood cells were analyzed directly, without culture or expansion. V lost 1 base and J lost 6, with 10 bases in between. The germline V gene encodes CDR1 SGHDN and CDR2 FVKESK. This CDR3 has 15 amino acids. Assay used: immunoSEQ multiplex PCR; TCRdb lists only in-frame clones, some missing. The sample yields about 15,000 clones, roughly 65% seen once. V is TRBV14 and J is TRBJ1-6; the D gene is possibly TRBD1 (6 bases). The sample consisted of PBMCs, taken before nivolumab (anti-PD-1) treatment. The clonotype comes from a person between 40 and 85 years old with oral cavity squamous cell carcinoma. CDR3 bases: TGTGCCAGCAGCCAAGCGGGGGCCGCTAATTCACCCCTCCACTTT. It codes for CASSQAGAANSPLHF.